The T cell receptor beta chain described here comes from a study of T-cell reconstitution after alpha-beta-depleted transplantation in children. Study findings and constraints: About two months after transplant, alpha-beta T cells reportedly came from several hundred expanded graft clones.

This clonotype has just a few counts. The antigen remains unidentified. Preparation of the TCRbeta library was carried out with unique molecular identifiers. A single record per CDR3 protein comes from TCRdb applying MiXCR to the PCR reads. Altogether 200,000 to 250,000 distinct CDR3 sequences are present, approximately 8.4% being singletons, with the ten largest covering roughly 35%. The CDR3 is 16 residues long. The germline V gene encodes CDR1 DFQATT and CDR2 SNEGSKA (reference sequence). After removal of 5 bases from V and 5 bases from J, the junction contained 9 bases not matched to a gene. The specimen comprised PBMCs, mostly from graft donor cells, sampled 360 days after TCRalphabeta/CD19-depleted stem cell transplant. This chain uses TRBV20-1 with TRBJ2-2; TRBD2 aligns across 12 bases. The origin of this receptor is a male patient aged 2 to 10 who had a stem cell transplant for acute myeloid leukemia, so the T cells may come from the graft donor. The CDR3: CSAPSTSGRFTGELFF. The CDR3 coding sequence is TGCAGTGCTCCGTCGACTAGCGGGAGATTTACCGGGGAGCTGTTTTTT.